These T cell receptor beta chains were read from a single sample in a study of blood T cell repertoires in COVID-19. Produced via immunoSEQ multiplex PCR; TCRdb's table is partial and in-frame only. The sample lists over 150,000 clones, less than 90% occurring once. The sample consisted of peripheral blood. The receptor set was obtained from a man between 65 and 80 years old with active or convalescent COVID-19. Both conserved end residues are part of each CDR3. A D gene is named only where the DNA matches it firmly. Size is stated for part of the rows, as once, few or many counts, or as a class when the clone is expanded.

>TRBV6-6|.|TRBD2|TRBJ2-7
TGTGCCAGCGGGACTAGCGGGACTTACTCCTACGAGCAGTACTTC
CASGTSGTYSYEQYF
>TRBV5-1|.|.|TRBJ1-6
TGCGCCAGCAGCACCGGACAGAGCTCCTATAATTCACCCCTCCACTTT
CASSTGQSSYNSPLHF
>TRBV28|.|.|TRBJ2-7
TGTGCCAGCTCCGCGGGAAGCGGTTTCGACGAGCAGTACTTC
CASSAGSGFDEQYF
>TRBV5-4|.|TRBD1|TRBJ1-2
TGTGCCAGCAGCTCGGTCCAGGGGGGTGATGGCTACACCTTC
CASSSVQGGDGYTF
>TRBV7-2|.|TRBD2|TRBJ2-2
TGTGCCAGCAGCTTAGAAGTGGGGGGGACCGGGGAGCTGTTTTTT
CASSLEVGGTGELFF
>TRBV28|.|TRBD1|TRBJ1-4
TGTGCCAGCAAAGCGACAGGGCTTACGACTAATGAAAAACTGTTTTTT
CASKATGLTTNEKLFF
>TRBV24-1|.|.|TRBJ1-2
TGTGCCACCAGTGCCCACCCTGGGGAGGGAAGCAACTATGGCTACACCTTC
CATSAHPGEGSNYGYTF
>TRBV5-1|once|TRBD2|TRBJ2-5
TGCGCCAGCAGCTTGGAGCGGGGGGCGGGAGGGAAACAAGAGACCCAGTACTTC
CASSLERGAGGKQETQYF
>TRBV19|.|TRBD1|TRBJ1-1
TGTGCCAGTAGTAGGGTAGGGACAGTGAACACTGAAGCTTTCTTT
CASSRVGTVNTEAFF
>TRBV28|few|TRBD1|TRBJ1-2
TGTGCCAGCAGGGGACAGTATGACTATGGCTACACCTTC
CASRGQYDYGYTF
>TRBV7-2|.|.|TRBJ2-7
TGTGCCAGCAGCTTCTTCGCTTCCACTACTACCTACGAGCAGTACTTC
CASSFFASTTTYEQYF
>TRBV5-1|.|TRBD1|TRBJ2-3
TGCGCCAGCAGTCAATCCCCCGGGACAGGGACCGATACGCAGTATTTT
CASSQSPGTGTDTQYF
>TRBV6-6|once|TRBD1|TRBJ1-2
TGTGCCAGCAGTTTCGGGACAGGGTATGGCTACACCTTC
CASSFGTGYGYTF
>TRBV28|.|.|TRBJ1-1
TGTGCCAGCAGCAACAGGTGGAGGGGCACTGAAGCTTTCTTT
CASSNRWRGTEAFF
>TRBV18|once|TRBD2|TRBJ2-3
TGTGCCAGCTCACCACCGCGAGCGGGAGGGCCTCACCGCACAGATACGCAGTATTTT
CASSPPRAGGPHRTDTQYF
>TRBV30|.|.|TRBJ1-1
TGTGCCTGGTGGAGTAACAGGTGGGTCACTGAAGCTTTCTTT
CAWWSNRWVTEAFF
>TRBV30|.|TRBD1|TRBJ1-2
TGTGCCTGGGTCTGGGGCAGGGGGCGAATTGGCTACACCTTC
CAWVWGRGRIGYTF
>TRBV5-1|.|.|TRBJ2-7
TGCGCCAGCAGCTTGGCCGAAGGGCAGGGTTTTCTCCACGAGCAGTACTTC
CASSLAEGQGFLHEQYF
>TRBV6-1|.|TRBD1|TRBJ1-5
TGTGCCAGCAGTGAACTGGACAGGGGTTTCAATCAGCCCCAGCATTTT
CASSELDRGFNQPQHF
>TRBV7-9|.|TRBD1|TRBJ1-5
TGTGCCAGCAGCTCCCGCTCGGACAGGGGAAATCAGCCCCAGCATTTT
CASSSRSDRGNQPQHF
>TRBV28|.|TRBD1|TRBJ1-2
TGTGCCAGCAGTTGGGGACAGGGCCTCTCTGGTGGCTACACCTTC
CASSWGQGLSGGYTF
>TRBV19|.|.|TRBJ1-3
TGTGCCAGTAGTCTCCGGGGAGGTCCTGGAAACACCATATATTTT
CASSLRGGPGNTIYF
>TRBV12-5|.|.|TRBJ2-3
TGTGCTAGTGGTTTGGGATACTACACGCAGTATTTT
CASGLGYYTQYF
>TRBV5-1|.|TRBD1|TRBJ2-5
TGCGCCAGTCGGGACAGTCACCAAGAGACCCAGTACTTC
CASRDSHQETQYF
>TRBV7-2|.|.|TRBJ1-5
TGTGCCAGCAGCTTATCTTCGGACTCGCCGCCCCAGCATTTT
CASSLSSDSPPQHF
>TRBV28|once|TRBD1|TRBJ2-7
TGTGCCAGCAGTTTACGTCAGGGGGCGGAAGAGCAGTACTTC
CASSLRQGAEEQYF
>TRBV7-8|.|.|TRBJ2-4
TGTGCCAGCCAGCGGGACACCGGAGCCAAAAACATTCAGTACTTC
CASQRDTGAKNIQYF
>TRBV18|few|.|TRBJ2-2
TGTGCCAGCTCACCCAGGGGAGTCTTGGGAACCGGGGAGCTGTTTTTT
CASSPRGVLGTGELFF
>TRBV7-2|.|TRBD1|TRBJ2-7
TGTGCCAGCAGCCTCCAAGGACAGGGGACCCACGAGCAGTACTTC
CASSLQGQGTHEQYF
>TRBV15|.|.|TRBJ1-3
TGTGCCACCAGCAAGGACTCGGTTAGAAACACCATATATTTT
CATSKDSVRNTIYF
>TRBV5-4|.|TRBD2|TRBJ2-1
TGTGCCAGCAGCTCTCGACTAGCGACGACCTACAATGAGCAGTTCTTC
CASSSRLATTYNEQFF
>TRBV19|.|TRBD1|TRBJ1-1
TGTGCCAGCAGGACAGGGCGAAGCACTGAAGCTTTCTTT
CASRTGRSTEAFF